This T cell receptor (beta chain) was found in a study of T cells after yellow fever vaccination. Study results and caveats: Primary-vaccination clones mostly resurfaced post-booster (about 95% CD4, more than 85% CD8).

TCRdb fed the 5' RACE reads into MiXCR, producing one record per CDR3 protein. The table includes around 310,000 distinct CDR3 sequences, 8.7% detected once. Trimming took 5 bases from V and 0 from J, leaving 17 bases between them. CDR1 is SGHVS and CDR2 is FQNEAQ in the germline V gene. The CDR3 length is 17 residues. This clonotype was detected many times. Antigen: not known. Source: PBMCs, taken on the day of the first yellow fever vaccination. This chain joins TRBV7-8 and TRBJ2-1; D gene unclear. The receptor was derived from a man in his late teens or twenties who received the YFV17D yellow fever vaccine. The CDR3 DNA sequence: TGTGCCAGCAGCCCTAGTAGGCTAATACGCTCCTACAATGAGCAGTTCTTC. Amino acid sequence: CASSPSRLIRSYNEQFF.